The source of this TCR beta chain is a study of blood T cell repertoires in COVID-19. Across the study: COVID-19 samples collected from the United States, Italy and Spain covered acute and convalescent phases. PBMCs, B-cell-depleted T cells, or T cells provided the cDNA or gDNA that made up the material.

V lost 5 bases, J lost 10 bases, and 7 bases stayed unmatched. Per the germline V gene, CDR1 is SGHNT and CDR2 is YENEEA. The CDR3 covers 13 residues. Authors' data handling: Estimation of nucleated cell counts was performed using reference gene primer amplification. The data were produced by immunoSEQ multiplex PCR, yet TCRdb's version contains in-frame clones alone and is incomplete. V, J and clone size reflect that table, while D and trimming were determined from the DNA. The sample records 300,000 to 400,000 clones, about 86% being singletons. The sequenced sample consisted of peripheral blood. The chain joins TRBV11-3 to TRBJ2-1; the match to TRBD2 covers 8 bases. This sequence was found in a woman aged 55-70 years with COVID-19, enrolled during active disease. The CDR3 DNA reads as TGTGCCAGCAGCCCCCCCGGGGGGGGCGAGCAGTTCTTC. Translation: CASSPPGGGEQFF.